One and the same sample provided the 30 T cell receptor beta chains below, sequenced in a study of brain T cells in children with intractable seizures. The protocol was immunoSEQ multiplex PCR, while the TCRdb copy is restricted to in-frame clones and leaves out a portion. The sample carries 7,500 to 9,000 clones, 69% recorded once. The sequenced cases were selected for having the highest brain T cell transcript signatures. Material: resected brain tissue, obtained at surgery. These receptors all stem from a girl aged 2 to 10 with tuberous sclerosis and intractable seizures.

In this sample, this clone turned up a few times. The chain is built from TRBV6-5 and TRBJ2-7, with 8 bases fitting TRBD1. The V segment lost 6 bases and the J segment 7 bases; nucleotides outside the gene matches: 8. In germline, CDR1 is MNHEY, CDR2 SVGAGI. This CDR3 contains 13 residues. CDR3 in amino acids: CASRHQGASEQYV. The DNA of the CDR3 is TGTGCCAGCAGACACCAGGGGGCAAGTGAGCAGTACGTC.

V gene TRBV9 combines with J gene TRBJ1-1; D is perhaps TRBD1 (5 bases). V was pared by 3 bases and J by 5 bases, with 11 bases between. Germline V gene lookup returns CDR1 SGDLS and CDR2 YYNGEE. There are 13 residues in the CDR3. The CDR3 here is CASSETASTEAFF. CDR3 bases: TGTGCCAGCAGCGAGACAGCTTCTACTGAAGCTTTCTTT.

The chain uses TRBV4-1 and TRBJ2-7, with D possibly TRBD1 on 6 matching bases. V lost 3 bases to trimming and J lost 2 bases, with 11 bases between them. The length of the CDR3 is 14 residues. Germline values: CDR1 MGHRA, CDR2 YSYEKL. CDR3 bases: TGCGCCAGCAGCCACGGCAGGGGACCCTACGAGCAGTACTTC. Its translation is CASSHGRGPYEQYF.

The CDR3 coding sequence is TGTGCCAGCAGTTTCAGGGTCTACGAGCAGTACTTC. This codes for CASSFRVYEQYF. The rearrangement links TRBV12-3 or TRBV12-4 to TRBJ2-7; possible D gene TRBD1, 5 bases. Trimming stripped 3 bases from V and 3 bases from J, with 6 bases between. This CDR3 contains 12 residues.

V usage is TRBV13 and J usage is TRBJ2-1; 8 bases match TRBD2. Germline trimming cut 5 bases from V and 7 bases from J; bases unmatched to any gene: 4. Germline lookup yields CDR1 PRHDT and CDR2 FYEKMQ (reference sequence). CDR3 length: 13 amino acids. CDR3 nucleotides: TGTGCCAGCAGCGCTAGCGGGCTGAATGAGCAGTTCTTC. It yields the protein CASSASGLNEQFF.

This clone occurred once. In DNA, the CDR3 is TGTGCCAGCAGTACCACCGGTGAGCAGTTCTTC. Its protein product is CASSTTGEQFF. This sequence joins TRBV27 and TRBJ2-1; no definite D call. This CDR3 is built from 11 residues. V dropped 5 bases and J dropped 9 bases, with 8 bases sitting between them. Germline CDR1 MNHEY, CDR2 SMNVEV (reference sequence).

Remarks on this clone: Different DNA sequences within this sample yield the same CDR3. This chain joins TRBV10-2 and TRBJ2-5; D ambiguous. Germline V lookup: CDR1 WSHSY, CDR2 SAAADI. The CDR3 contains 14 residues. V lost 0 bases, J lost 1 base, and 6 bases lay in between. The chain's CDR3 is CASSESGSQETQYF. The CDR3 nucleotides read TGCGCCAGCAGTGAGTCGGGCAGCCAAGAGACCCAGTACTTC.

This clone is deemed medium-sized. The genes are TRBV4-1 and TRBJ2-5; tentatively, D is TRBD2 (5 bases). Germline lookup yields CDR1 MGHRA and CDR2 YSYEKL. The V and J ends lost 1 base and 5 bases respectively, with 17 bases between them. This CDR3 has 16 residues. In nucleotides, the CDR3 is TGCGCCAGCAGCCAAGGGTCAGGCGGCCGCGGGGAGACCCAGTACTTC. Protein sequence: CASSQGSGGRGETQYF.

V usage is TRBV5-1 and J usage is TRBJ1-1; possible D gene TRBD1, 5 bases. This CDR3 contains 16 residues. The V end was cut by 0 bases, the J end by 3 bases, with 15 bases between. Germline-derived CDR1 and CDR2 are SGHRS and YFSETQ. CDR3: CASSLVWGRPYTEAFF. CDR3 nucleotide sequence: TGCGCCAGCAGCTTGGTCTGGGGGAGACCGTACACTGAAGCTTTCTTT.

The V and J genes are TRBV6-6 and TRBJ2-7; 8 bases match TRBD1. The CDR3 covers 16 residues. Germline assignment: CDR1 MNHNY and CDR2 SVGAGI (reference sequence). V was clipped by 5 bases and J by 2 bases; unmatched bases: 11. DNA for the CDR3: TGTGCCAGCAGTACTAAGGACAGGGTTGGGGCCTACGAGCAGTACTTC. This sequence encodes CASSTKDRVGAYEQYF.

J is TRBJ2-5 and V is TRBV4-1, with TRBD1 identical over 7 bases. V was pared by 0 bases and J by 9 bases, with 7 bases of the junction left unmatched. The CDR3 has 14 residues. Germline V CDR1 and CDR2: MGHRA, YSYEKL. In DNA form, the CDR3 reads TGCGCCAGCAGCCAAGATATCGGGCAGGGGGCCCAGTACTTC. It yields the protein CASSQDIGQGAQYF.

V gene TRBV4-2 combines with J gene TRBJ1-5, with D unresolved. The CDR3 runs 14 residues. The germline V and J ends were trimmed by 2 bases and 0 bases, with 5 bases remaining between them. Germline CDR1 is LGHNA and CDR2 is YNFKEQ. For the CDR3, the DNA is TGTGCCAGCAGCCAAAAGGTTAGCAATCAGCCCCAGCATTTT. Residues: CASSQKVSNQPQHF.

CDR3 amino acids: CASSLSAGVPQQETQYF. The CDR3 DNA follows: TGTGCCAGCAGCTTGAGCGCAGGGGTTCCCCAGCAAGAGACCCAGTACTTC. V is TRBV7-4 and J is TRBJ2-5; TRBD1 is a possible D gene (6 bases). This CDR3 has 17 residues. Per germline, CDR1 SGHVT and CDR2 SQSDAQ. The germline V and J ends were trimmed by 3 bases and 2 bases, with 19 bases remaining between them.

This chain links TRBV5-1 with TRBJ2-3; 7 bases are shared with TRBD2. The CDR3 runs to 15 residues. Trimming removed 3 bases from V and 2 bases from J; junction bases left unmatched: 6. Germline V gene sequence: CDR1 SGHRS, CDR2 YFSETQ. The CDR3 loop reads CASSYKAGNTDTQYF. DNA for the CDR3: TGCGCCAGCAGCTACAAAGCGGGGAACACAGATACGCAGTATTTT.

The V and J genes are TRBV2 and TRBJ1-2, with D perhaps TRBD1 (5 bases). The germline V and J ends were trimmed by 2 bases and 8 bases, with 15 bases remaining between them. There are 14 residues in the CDR3. The germline CDR1 and CDR2 sequences are SNHLY and FYNNEI. The CDR3 sequence: CASSERGPPVGYTF. For the CDR3, the DNA is TGTGCCAGCAGTGAACGGGGACCACCGGTCGGCTACACCTTC.

This clone turned up a few times. The chain links TRBV7-8 to TRBJ1-1; unclear D gene. This CDR3 is built from 12 residues. CDR1 and CDR2 (germline): SGHVS, FQNEAQ. The V end lost 5 bases, the J end lost 4 bases, and 8 bases lay between the germline ends. CDR3 nucleotides: TGTGCCAGCAGCGCCTCGTTCACTGAAGCTTTCTTT. This gives the protein CASSASFTEAFF.

The V call is TRBV6-1, the J call TRBJ2-7; TRBD2 aligns across 7 bases. In germline, CDR1 is MNHNS, CDR2 SASEGT. This CDR3 has 18 amino acids. Unmatched junction bases numbered 16, after V lost 1 base and J lost 4 bases. CDR3 residues: CASSEVRVGRVSTYEQYV. CDR3 sequence (DNA): TGTGCCAGCAGTGAAGTGAGGGTAGGGAGGGTATCCACTTACGAGCAGTACGTC.

This rearrangement joins TRBV19 to TRBJ2-7; D call uncertain. V lost 4 bases to trimming and J lost 4 bases, with 5 bases between them. Germline CDR1 and CDR2: LNHDA and SQIVND (reference sequence). The CDR3 runs 11 residues. Written as DNA, the CDR3 is TGTGCCAGTAGTAACGGTTACGAGCAGTACTTC. This codes for CASSNGYEQYF. The full variable domain, rest sourced from reference TRBV19 and TRBJ2-7, is DGGITQSPKYLFRKEGQNVTLSCEQNLNHDAMYWYRQDPGQGLRLIYYSQIVNDFQKGDIAEGYSVSREKKESFPLTVTSAQKNPTAFYLCASSNGYEQYFGPGTRLTVT.

The chain employs TRBV10-3 and TRBJ2-1, with 13 positions matching TRBD2. V gave up 2 bases and J gave up 2 bases; unmatched junction bases: 3. CDR1 is ENHRY and CDR2 is SYGVKD in the germline V gene. The CDR3 length is 17 residues. CDR3 sequence reads: CAISERGTSGAYNEQFF. In DNA, the CDR3 is TGTGCCATCAGTGAGCGAGGGACTAGCGGGGCCTACAATGAGCAGTTCTTC.

The chain joins TRBV19 to TRBJ1-2, with a possible D match to TRBD1 (6 bases). The germline V and J ends were trimmed by 5 bases and 10 bases, with 14 bases remaining between them. This CDR3 spans 12 amino acids. Per germline, CDR1 LNHDA and CDR2 SQIVND (reference sequence). The CDR3 nucleotides are TGTGCCAGTAGTCCAGAGGGACACTTCTACACCTTC. It specifies CASSPEGHFYTF.

This clone was detected once. The rearrangement joins TRBV5-1 to TRBJ2-3; D gene unclear. Germline assignment: CDR1 SGHRS and CDR2 YFSETQ. V lost 1 base and J lost 6, with 18 bases in between. The CDR3 consists of 16 residues. CDR3 nucleotides: TGCGCCAGCAGCTTGCTCGAGGCACGAGCACAGGATACGCAGTATTTT. This codes for CASSLLEARAQDTQYF.

The CDR3 protein is CPPRDGGGGNIYEQYF. For the CDR3, the DNA is TGTCCCCCCCGCGACGGCGGGGGGGGGAACATCTACGAGCAGTACTTC. The V gene is TRBV9, the J gene TRBJ2-7; TRBD2 matches at 9 bases. This CDR3 is built from 16 residues. Germline assignment: CDR1 SGDLS and CDR2 YYNGEE.

This chain links TRBV6-5 with TRBJ2-7; no clear D. V lost 2 bases and J 2 bases, leaving 13 bases between the germline ends. The germline gives CDR1 MNHEY, CDR2 SVGAGI. This CDR3 region has 15 residues. Here the CDR3 DNA reads TGTGCCAGCAGTTACGGCTGGGGATCTACCTACGAGCAGTACTTC. Protein: CASSYGWGSTYEQYF.

The rearrangement uses TRBV30 and TRBJ2-7; D might be TRBD2 (5 bases). Germline-derived CDR1 and CDR2 are GTSNPN and SVGIG (reference sequence). The CDR3 loop spans 12 amino acids. The V end lost 0 bases, the J end lost 6 bases, and 9 bases lay between the germline ends. CDR3 residues: CAWSVLVGEQYF. The CDR3 coding sequence is TGTGCCTGGAGTGTACTAGTAGGCGAGCAGTACTTC.

The chain couples TRBV27 to TRBJ1-2; 9 nucleotides line up with TRBD1. CDR3 length equals 15 residues. The J segment lost 4 bases and the V segment lost 2 bases, leaving 5 bases of the junction unmatched. The germline V gene has CDR1 MNHEY and CDR2 SMNVEV (reference sequence). The CDR3 sequence is CASSLRGQGSYGYTF. In DNA, the CDR3 is TGTGCCAGCAGTTTAAGGGGACAGGGTTCCTATGGCTACACCTTC.

CDR3 DNA sequence: TGTGCCAGCAGCGTAGTCGGCGGAATCTATGGCTACACCTTC. This sequence encodes CASSVVGGIYGYTF. V gene TRBV9 combines with J gene TRBJ1-2; D uncertain. The length of the CDR3 is 14 residues. V lost 0 bases to trimming and J lost 4 bases, with 10 bases between them. The germline gives CDR1 SGDLS, CDR2 YYNGEE. The whole variable domain, filled in from reference TRBV9 and TRBJ1-2, reads DSGVTQTPKHLITATGQRVTLRCSPRSGDLSVYWYQQSLDQGLQFLIQYYNGEERAKGNILERFSAQQFPDLHSELNLSSLELGDSALYFCASSVVGGIYGYTFGSGTRLTVV.

V gene TRBV20-1 combines with J gene TRBJ2-3; no definite D call. CDR1 is DFQATT and CDR2 is SNEGSKA in the germline V gene (reference sequence). Trimming took off 5 bases at V and 6 bases at J, with 9 bases between the two ends. The CDR3 runs 11 residues. The CDR3 DNA is TGCAGTGCTCCGAGATGGGATACGCAGTATTTT. Translating gives CSAPRWDTQYF.

The chain recombines TRBV2 with TRBJ1-3; D not resolved. Germline V CDR1 and CDR2: SNHLY, FYNNEI. Trimming stripped 6 bases from V and 2 bases from J, with 20 bases between. This CDR3 is 17 amino acids long. The DNA for the CDR3 is TGTGCCAGCAGCCAACAAGGGTCCCGCCACGCTGGAAACACCATATATTTT. Its protein product is CASSQQGSRHAGNTIYF.

V usage is TRBV20-1 and J usage is TRBJ2-1, with 8 bases matching TRBD2. Germline CDR1 is DFQATT and CDR2 is SNEGSKA (reference sequence). The V segment lost 3 bases and the J segment 4 bases; nucleotides outside the gene matches: 20. The CDR3 contains 19 residues. Written as DNA, the CDR3 is TGCAGTGCTAGTAAACCCGGTCCATCCCGGGGGGGCTTATACAATGAGCAGTTCTTC. Translation gives CSASKPGPSRGGLYNEQFF.

The chain is built from TRBV20-1 and TRBJ2-4; D is possibly TRBD1 (5 bases). This CDR3 region has 15 residues. The germline CDR1 and CDR2 sequences are DFQATT and SNEGSKA (reference sequence). V lost 3 bases and J lost 2, with 14 bases in between. Here the CDR3 DNA reads TGCAGTGCTAGTTCCGGCCAGGGATCCAAAAACATTCAGTACTTC. It yields the protein CSASSGQGSKNIQYF.